One and the same sample provided the 17 T cell receptor beta chains below, sequenced in a study of blood T cell repertoires in COVID-19. Only in-frame clones appear in the TCRdb table, and some are missing; sequencing was by immunoSEQ multiplex PCR. The table lists roughly 140,000 clones, about 80% of them singletons, with roughly 8% in the top ten. Sequencing was performed on peripheral blood. These TCRs come from a human donor in a cohort sampled during active COVID-19.

The V call is TRBV25-1, the J call TRBJ1-1; tentative D call: TRBD1 (5 bases). CDR1 is MGHDK and CDR2 is SYGVNS in the germline V gene. This CDR3 region has 14 residues. The V and J ends lost 2 bases and 2 bases respectively, with 9 bases between them. The DNA for the CDR3 is TGTGCCAGCAGTGAAAAGGGGCGAAACACTGAAGCTTTCTTT. It encodes CASSEKGRNTEAFF. Looking up the rest from reference TRBV25-1 and TRBJ1-1 gives the full variable domain: EADIYQTPRYLVIGTGKKITLECSQTMGHDKMYWYQQDPGMELHLIHYSYGVNSTEKGDLSSESTVSRIRTEHFPLTLESARPSHTSQYLCASSEKGRNTEAFFGQGTRLTVV.

The V call is TRBV5-1, the J call TRBJ2-5, with 9 nucleotides matching TRBD1. CDR3 length: 17 amino acids. J gave up 3 bases and V 6 bases, and 15 bases lay outside the gene matches. Germline CDR1 SGHRS, CDR2 YFSETQ. In nucleotides, the CDR3 is TGCGCCAGCAAGCCGGGAGGTTCCGGGACAGGGAAAGAGACCCAGTACTTC. This codes for CASKPGGSGTGKETQYF.

The V gene is TRBV18, the J gene TRBJ1-4; no clear D gene. V was clipped by 4 bases and J by 0 bases, with 9 bases between them. This CDR3 is built from 15 residues. Looked up from germline, CDR1 is KGHSH and CDR2 is LQKENI. Here the CDR3 reads CASSRQVSTNEKLFF. The DNA for the CDR3 is TGTGCCAGCTCACGACAAGTTTCAACTAATGAAAAACTGTTTTTT.

The rearrangement joins TRBV28 to TRBJ1-2; TRBD1 is a possible D gene (5 bases). In germline, CDR1 is MDHEN, CDR2 SYDVKM. This CDR3 has 13 amino acids. V lost 3 bases and J lost 4, with 9 bases in between. The CDR3 is CASSFPGFYGYTF. The CDR3 nucleotides are TGTGCCAGCAGTTTCCCAGGGTTCTATGGCTACACCTTC.

The genes are TRBV18 and TRBJ1-1, with D possibly TRBD1 on 5 matching bases. The CDR3 has 16 residues. The V gene lost 3 bases and the J gene lost 2 bases, with 16 bases spanning the gap. In germline, CDR1 is KGHSH, CDR2 LQKENI. In DNA form, the CDR3 reads TGTGCCAGCTCACCTTTTGACAGATTAGTCAACACTGAAGCTTTCTTT. Translation gives CASSPFDRLVNTEAFF. The full variable domain, in which reference TRBV18 and TRBJ1-1 provide the parts outside the CDR3, is NAGVMQNPRHLVRRRGQEARLRCSPMKGHSHVYWYRQLPEEGLKFMVYLQKENIIDESGMPKERFSAEFPKEGPSILRIQQVVRGDSAAYFCASSPFDRLVNTEAFFGQGTRLTVV.

This clone was detected a few times. The V and J genes are TRBV6-1 and TRBJ1-5, with 10 bases that match TRBD1. The J segment lost 0 bases and the V segment lost 0 bases, leaving 5 bases of the junction unmatched. Germline-derived CDR1 and CDR2 are MNHNS and SASEGT. This CDR3 has 18 residues. The CDR3 bases are TGTGCCAGCAGTGAAGCGGGACAGGGGTTTAATAGCAATCAGCCCCAGCATTTT. It specifies CASSEAGQGFNSNQPQHF.

The V call is TRBV6-5, the J call TRBJ2-7, with D perhaps matching TRBD1 (6 bases). Germline V gene sequence: CDR1 MNHEY, CDR2 SVGAGI. Trimming removed 2 bases from V and 0 bases from J, with 14 bases in between. The CDR3 has 16 amino acids. The CDR3 DNA sequence: TGTGCCAGCAGTTACCGTTTCCTAGGGGGCTCCTACGAGCAGTACTTC. This encodes CASSYRFLGGSYEQYF.

This clone showed up just once. The genes are TRBV14 and TRBJ2-5; unclear D gene. Germline loops: CDR1 SGHDN, CDR2 FVKESK. V shed 1 base and J shed 0 bases, with 21 bases lying between them. This CDR3 region has 19 residues. CDR3 sequence reads: CASSQVRTASGGYQETQYF. DNA for the CDR3: TGTGCCAGCAGCCAAGTAAGAACTGCGTCTGGCGGTTACCAAGAGACCCAGTACTTC.

This clone was seen a handful of times. The genes are TRBV5-4 and TRBJ2-2; possible D gene TRBD2, 6 bases. Germline CDR1 and CDR2: SGHNT and YYREEE (reference sequence). The CDR3 covers 14 residues. The ends were cut back, 4 bases at V and 7 bases at J, with 14 bases in the middle. The CDR3: CASSLDLAFGELFF. The CDR3 DNA reads TGTGCCAGCAGCCTGGATCTAGCGTTCGGGGAGCTGTTTTTT.

The CDR3 nucleotides read TGTGCCAGCAGCCGGGACAGACAGAACACCGGGGAGCTGTTTTTT. Translated: CASSRDRQNTGELFF. V usage is TRBV7-9 and J usage is TRBJ2-2; 7 nucleotides match TRBD1. Unmatched junction bases numbered 4, after V lost 5 bases and J lost 1 base. This CDR3 region has 15 residues. The germline V gene encodes CDR1 SEHNR and CDR2 FQNEAQ (reference sequence).

The genes are TRBV10-3 and TRBJ1-5, with TRBD1 matching 9 bases. In germline, CDR1 is ENHRY, CDR2 SYGVKD. This CDR3 contains 14 residues. After removal of 6 bases from V and 4 bases from J, the junction contained 4 bases not matched to a gene. CDR3 sequence (DNA): TGTGCCATCAGATCGGACAGGGGTAATCAGCCCCAGCATTTT. Encoded protein: CAIRSDRGNQPQHF.

V and J are TRBV19 and TRBJ2-7, with a possible D match to TRBD1 (5 bases). The ends were cut back, 1 base at V and 6 bases at J, with 7 bases in the middle. The CDR3 runs to 12 residues. From germline, CDR1 is LNHDA and CDR2 SQIVND (reference sequence). The CDR3, as DNA: TGTGCCAGTAGTATAGCAAGGGGCGAGCAGTACTTC. Translated: CASSIARGEQYF.

The rearrangement links TRBV28 to TRBJ2-1; D is perhaps TRBD2 (5 bases). Per germline, CDR1 MDHEN and CDR2 SYDVKM. Trimming took 5 bases from V and 5 from J, leaving 13 bases between them. The CDR3 runs to 14 residues. CDR3 sequence reads: CASSPTGKDNEQFF. The CDR3 DNA reads TGTGCCAGCAGTCCCACCGGGAAAGACAATGAGCAGTTCTTC.

The J gene is TRBJ2-4, the V gene TRBV19; 8 nucleotides align to TRBD2. The germline CDR1 and CDR2 sequences are LNHDA and SQIVND (reference sequence). V was clipped by 8 bases and J by 6 bases; unmatched bases: 6. This CDR3 spans 13 amino acids. The CDR3 loop is CASRAGVGNIQYF. The CDR3 bases are TGTGCCAGTCGAGCGGGGGTCGGAAACATTCAGTACTTC.

The V call is TRBV4-2, the J call TRBJ2-1; 15 bases agree with TRBD2. Germline CDR1 LGHNA, CDR2 YNFKEQ. V lost 4 bases and J lost 2; bases outside the gene matches: 12. The CDR3 sequence is 20 residues long. CDR3 region: CASSPRTSGGAIQTYNEQFF. Written as DNA, the CDR3 is TGTGCCAGCAGCCCAAGGACTAGCGGGGGGGCCATTCAAACCTACAATGAGCAGTTCTTC.

V and J are TRBV14 and TRBJ2-7, with 8 bases fitting TRBD2. J was trimmed by 3 bases and V by 9 bases; bases with no gene match: 1. Germline values: CDR1 SGHDN, CDR2 FVKESK. The length of the CDR3 is 11 residues. The DNA for the CDR3 is TGTGCCAGTACTAGCGGCTACGAGCAGTACTTC. Its protein is CASTSGYEQYF.

The V and J genes are TRBV7-2 and TRBJ1-1; perhaps TRBD1 as D (5 bases). Trimming removed 6 bases at V and 0 bases at J, with 17 bases between. The CDR3 is 16 amino acids. The germline V gene encodes CDR1 SGHTA and CDR2 FQGNSA. As DNA, the CDR3 is TGTGCCAGCAGTTTACAGTTCTGGGGCATGAACACTGAAGCTTTCTTT. Encoded protein: CASSLQFWGMNTEAFF.